The rows below give T cell receptor beta chains drawn from one sample of a study of control samples from healthy donors and cancer patients. Assay used: immunoSEQ multiplex PCR; TCRdb lists only in-frame clones, some missing. This sample yields some 130,000 clones, of which just under 95% are seen a single time; around 11% belongs to the top ten. The sequencing input was blood. The receptors here all came from a man aged 30 to 45 in good health. Each CDR3 is given with its conserved first and last residue. A D gene is named only where the DNA matches it firmly. Size values are once, few and many counts, or a class for expanded clones, and some rows have none.

D gene	V gene	clone size	J gene	CDR3 DNA	CDR3 protein
TRBD1	TRBV28	-	TRBJ1-1	TGTGCCAGTACCACTTGGGCAGGGGGCAGGACTGAAGCTTTCTTT	CASTTWAGGRTEAFF
-	TRBV28	-	TRBJ1-6	TGTGCCAGCAGTTTAGTTCCGGGTTCGTGGTCACCCCTCCACTTT	CASSLVPGSWSPLHF
-	TRBV2	-	TRBJ1-4	TGTGCCAGCATGGGAGTGCGTGAAAAACTGTTTTTT	CASMGVREKLFF
-	TRBV11-1	-	TRBJ2-3	TGTGCCAGCAGCTTAGACAGGGTGGGCACAGATACGCAGTATTTT	CASSLDRVGTDTQYF
-	TRBV11-3	-	TRBJ1-1	TGTGCCAGCAGCCAATGGGTGAACACTGAAGCTTTCTTT	CASSQWVNTEAFF
TRBD1	TRBV13	-	TRBJ1-1	TGTGCCAGCAGTCCACGCGACAGGGTTTTGAACACTGAAGCTTTCTTT	CASSPRDRVLNTEAFF
-	TRBV19	-	TRBJ2-7	TGTGCCAGTAGTAGGTTGACACCCACCTACGAGCAGTACTTC	CASSRLTPTYEQYF
TRBD1	TRBV4-1	-	TRBJ2-4	TGCGCCAGCAGCCGAGGACAGGGGGTCAACATTCAGTACTTC	CASSRGQGVNIQYF
-	TRBV5-4	few	TRBJ2-1	TGTGCCAGCAGCGATATAGGGACCGTACGGGGGGAGCAGTTCTTC	CASSDIGTVRGEQFF
TRBD2	TRBV3-1/TRBV3-2	-	TRBJ2-1	TGTGCCAGCAGCCATACACAACTGGGACTAGCGGGAGGGCACGGGCAGTTCTTC	CASSHTQLGLAGGHGQFF
TRBD2	TRBV7-9	-	TRBJ2-1	TGTGCCAGCAGCTTAGTCGGTAGCGGGAGCAATGAGCAGTTCTTC	CASSLVGSGSNEQFF
TRBD1	TRBV19	-	TRBJ1-5	TGTGCCAGTAGTACGCTGGACAGGGAGGTTCAGCCCCAGCATTTT	CASSTLDREVQPQHF
TRBD2	TRBV29-1	-	TRBJ2-3	TGCAGCGCGGCCTTCAGTGAGCGGGAGGGGTCATGGGCAGATACGCAGTATTTT	CSAAFSEREGSWADTQYF
-	TRBV3-1/TRBV3-2	-	TRBJ2-1	TGTGCCAGCAGCCAAGAGCCCGAATACAATGAGCAGTTCTTC	CASSQEPEYNEQFF
-	TRBV19	-	TRBJ1-5	TGTGCCAGTAGTATAGACACCGGGCCAGCTTCGGGTCAGCCCCAGCATTTT	CASSIDTGPASGQPQHF
TRBD2	TRBV3-1/TRBV3-2	-	TRBJ2-3	TGTGCCAGCAGCCCCGGGGGGCTAGCGGGAACGGATACGCAGTATTTT	CASSPGGLAGTDTQYF
-	TRBV19	-	TRBJ1-1	TGTGCCAGTAAGGGACCGTTGAACACTGAAGCTTTCTTT	CASKGPLNTEAFF
TRBD2	TRBV27	-	TRBJ2-1	TGTGCCAGTACTTTAGGGCCTAGCGGTCACAATGAGCAGTTCTTC	CASTLGPSGHNEQFF
-	TRBV5-8	-	TRBJ2-3	TGTGCCAGCAGCTTGGACAGGGCAATCGAGGTGGCAGATACGCAGTATTTT	CASSLDRAIEVADTQYF
-	TRBV5-6	-	TRBJ1-3	TGTGCCAGCAGCTTGTTAGCAGATCCCTCTGGAAACACCATATATTTT	CASSLLADPSGNTIYF
TRBD2	TRBV7-8	-	TRBJ2-4	TGTGCCAGCAGCTTAGGAGCGGGATCAAATTTGGCAAACATTCAGTACTTC	CASSLGAGSNLANIQYF
TRBD1	TRBV4-1	-	TRBJ2-3	TGCGCCAGCAGCCGAGACATCCGGGACAGAAAATATGACACAGATACGCAGTATTTT	CASSRDIRDRKYDTDTQYF
-	TRBV2	-	TRBJ1-5	TGTGCCAGCAACCCGGGACCCGATAGCAATCAGCCCCAGCATTTT	CASNPGPDSNQPQHF
-	TRBV27	-	TRBJ1-1	TGTGCCAGCAGTTCCCCGGTAGGGAAGAACACTGAAGCTTTCTTT	CASSSPVGKNTEAFF
-	TRBV28	-	TRBJ1-1	TGTGCCAGCAGACAAAAACGCGGGGGCCCCAGCCCAGCTTTCTTT	CASRQKRGGPSPAFF
-	TRBV12-2	-	TRBJ2-7	TGTGCAAGTCGGTTTGGGGCGGGAGAAGAGCAGTACTTC	CASRFGAGEEQYF
-	TRBV28	-	TRBJ1-2	TGTGCCAGCAATAGACTTTCCTATGGCTACACCTTC	CASNRLSYGYTF
TRBD1	TRBV6-5	-	TRBJ2-7	TGTGCCAGCAGTTACTCAGGGACAGGTGTCTACGAGCAGTACTTC	CASSYSGTGVYEQYF
TRBD2	TRBV6-5	-	TRBJ2-2	TGTGCCAGCAGTTACTTAGCGGGAGGGGGGGAGCTGTTTTTT	CASSYLAGGGELFF
TRBD2	TRBV9	-	TRBJ2-3	TGTGCCAGCAGTCCATACGGACTAGCGGGAGTCCCAGATACGCAGTATTTT	CASSPYGLAGVPDTQYF
-	TRBV4-1	-	TRBJ2-1	TGCGCCAGCAGCAAAGGGAGGCCGAGAAACTACAATGAGCAGTTCTTC	CASSKGRPRNYNEQFF
-	TRBV28	-	TRBJ1-1	TGTGCCAGCAGTGTCGGGCTGGACAAAGCTTTCTTT	CASSVGLDKAFF
TRBD1	TRBV27	-	TRBJ1-2	TGTGCCAGCAGTTTAGAGGGGGCAGACTATGGCTACACCTTC	CASSLEGADYGYTF
-	TRBV19	few	TRBJ2-3	TGTGCCAGTAGTATGACCGGGACTTCCACAGATACGCAGTATTTT	CASSMTGTSTDTQYF
-	TRBV11-3	-	TRBJ2-1	TGTGCCAGCAGCTTAGTACGATTTGCAAATGAGCAGTTCTTC	CASSLVRFANEQFF
TRBD1	TRBV28	-	TRBJ1-2	TGTGCCAGCAGCTGGGGACAGGGGAACTATGGCTACACCTTC	CASSWGQGNYGYTF
TRBD2	TRBV4-3	-	TRBJ2-7	TGCGCCAGCAGCCTGAGCGGGAGGGCGTACGAGCAGTACTTC	CASSLSGRAYEQYF
TRBD1	TRBV5-8	-	TRBJ2-2	TGTGCCACCCAATACAGGGGGCGGGACACCGGGGAGCTGTTTTTT	CATQYRGRDTGELFF
-	TRBV6-5	-	TRBJ1-1	TGTGCCAGCAGTTCCCCAATTGGGGCTTTCTTT	CASSSPIGAFF
-	TRBV19	once	TRBJ2-1	TGTGCCAGTAGTATGTGGCAGGGGGGATCCTACAATGAGCAGTTCTTC	CASSMWQGGSYNEQFF
TRBD2	TRBV27	-	TRBJ2-7	TGTGCCACCGGGGCGGGAGAGAGTTACGAGCAGTACTTC	CATGAGESYEQYF
TRBD2	TRBV5-6	-	TRBJ2-2	TGTGCCAGCAGCTACAAACCCGGCCGACTAGCGCCGGAGCTGTTTTTT	CASSYKPGRLAPELFF
-	TRBV4-2	-	TRBJ2-4	TGTGCCAGCAGCCAAGGCTATGGAACCAAAAACATTCAGTACTTC	CASSQGYGTKNIQYF
TRBD2	TRBV5-5	-	TRBJ2-3	TGTGCCAGCAGCCGACTAGCGGGAGCAGATACGCAGTATTTT	CASSRLAGADTQYF
TRBD2	TRBV2	-	TRBJ2-2	TGTGCCGGAAGACTAGCGGCTAACACCGGGGAGCTGTTTTTT	CAGRLAANTGELFF
-	TRBV15	-	TRBJ2-6	TGTGCCACCAGCAGGGAGGGCCGTGGGGCCAACGTCCTGACTTTC	CATSREGRGANVLTF